This TCR beta chain is from a study of T-cell memory formation after mild COVID-19. Whole-study context: Each donor largely had its own TCR clusters. Findings and limits, study-wide: Later expanders leaned CD4+, whereas clones that contracted between day 15 and 85 were balanced CD4/CD8. The authors did not confirm SARS-CoV-2 specificity of second-wave clones peaking day 37.

Germline V CDR1 and CDR2: SGHTA, FQGTGA. CDR3 length: 14 amino acids. V lost 2 bases and J lost 7; bases outside the gene matches: 6. Amplification by 5'RACE using constant-segment primers produced TCR alpha and TCR beta cDNA libraries that carried sample barcodes and UMIs. TCRdb re-called the 5' RACE reads through MiXCR, storing one row per CDR3 protein. This table has around 250,000 distinct CDR3 sequences, around 15% appearing once. Remarks on this clonotype: Its target is unknown.

Sample: PBMCs or a T cell subset sorted from them (not recorded which). The TCR sequence derives from a man between 18 and 29 years old who had mild COVID-19 (a few samples of this study predate the infection). Cell type and time point are not known. This chain links TRBV7-3 with TRBJ2-3; 7 positions agree with TRBD1. CDR3 residues: CASSLGTVPNTQYF. The DNA for the CDR3 is TGTGCCAGCAGCTTAGGGACAGTGCCAAATACGCAGTATTTT.